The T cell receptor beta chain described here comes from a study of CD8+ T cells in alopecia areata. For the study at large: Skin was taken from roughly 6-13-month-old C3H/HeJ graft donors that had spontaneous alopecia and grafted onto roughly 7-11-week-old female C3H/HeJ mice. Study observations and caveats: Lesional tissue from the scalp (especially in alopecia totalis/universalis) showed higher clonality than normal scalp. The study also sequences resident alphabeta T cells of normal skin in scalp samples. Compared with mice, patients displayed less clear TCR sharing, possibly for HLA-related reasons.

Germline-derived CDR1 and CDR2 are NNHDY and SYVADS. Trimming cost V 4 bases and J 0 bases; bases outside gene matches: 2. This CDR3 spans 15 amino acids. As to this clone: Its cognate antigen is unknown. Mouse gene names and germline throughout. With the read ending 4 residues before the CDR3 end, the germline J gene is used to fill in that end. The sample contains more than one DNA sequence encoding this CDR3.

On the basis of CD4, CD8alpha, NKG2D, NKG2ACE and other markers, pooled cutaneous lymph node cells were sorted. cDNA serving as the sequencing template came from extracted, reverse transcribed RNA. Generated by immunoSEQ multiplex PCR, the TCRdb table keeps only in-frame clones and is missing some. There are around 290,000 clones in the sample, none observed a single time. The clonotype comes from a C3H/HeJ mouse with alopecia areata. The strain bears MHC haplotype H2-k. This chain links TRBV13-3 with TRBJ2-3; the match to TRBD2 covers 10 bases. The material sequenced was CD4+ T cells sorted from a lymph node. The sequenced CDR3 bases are TGTGCCAGCAGTCCTGGGGGGGCGAGTGCAGAA. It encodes CASSPGGASAE. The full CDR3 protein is CASSPGGASAETLYF.